The 5 T cell receptor beta chains presented below share a single source sample, sequenced in a study of shared clonotypes between healthy human individuals. Method: immunoSEQ multiplex PCR; TCRdb's copy keeps in-frame clones and lacks some. The table has about 2.4 million clones, 93% seen once; the top ten hold about 0.34%. The sequenced material came from naive CD4+ T cells from PBMCs. Subset of the sample: CD45RA+ positively selected. Receptors were obtained from a young man in good health. Some clones in this sample may be carry-over from other donors' samples.

The V gene is TRBV5-1, the J gene TRBJ2-3; no definite D call. Germline V gene sequence: CDR1 SGHRS, CDR2 YFSETQ. V lost 0 bases and J lost 5, with 13 bases in between. The CDR3 totals 15 residues. The chain's CDR3 is CASSLAVSAGDTQYF. The CDR3 nucleotides read TGCGCCAGCAGCTTGGCCGTGAGCGCCGGAGATACGCAGTATTTT.

The chain joins TRBV27 to TRBJ2-7; tentative D call: TRBD2 (5 bases). Trimming took 7 bases from V and 4 from J, leaving 23 bases between them. The CDR3 extends over 16 amino acids. Germline values: CDR1 MNHEY, CDR2 SMNVEV (reference sequence). In DNA, the CDR3 is TGTGCCAGCACCTCAAGGACGCGGGCCGCACAGTACGAGCAGTACTTC. Residues: CASTSRTRAAQYEQYF.

The sample holds one count of this clone. The chain carries TRBV18 and TRBJ2-1, with D unresolved. V shed 2 bases and J shed 9 bases, with 8 bases lying between them. The V gene's germline CDR1 is KGHSH and CDR2 LQKENI. The CDR3 has 12 residues. For the CDR3, the DNA is TGTGCCAGCTCACCATTATTGGGTGAGCAGTTCTTC. Encoded protein: CASSPLLGEQFF. The full variable domain, completed using reference TRBV18 and TRBJ2-1, is NAGVMQNPRHLVRRRGQEARLRCSPMKGHSHVYWYRQLPEEGLKFMVYLQKENIIDESGMPKERFSAEFPKEGPSILRIQQVVRGDSAAYFCASSPLLGEQFFGPGTRLTVL.

In this sample, this clone turned up once. The chain has TRBV11-2 and TRBJ2-2; TRBD1 is a possible D gene (6 bases). Germline CDR1 reads SGHAT; CDR2 reads FQNNGV. The V gene lost 4 bases and the J gene lost 5 bases, with 14 bases spanning the gap. CDR3 size: 15 residues. CDR3 in amino acids: CASSSRTDLTGELFF. The CDR3, as DNA: TGTGCCAGCAGCTCCCGGACAGATTTGACCGGGGAGCTGTTTTTT.

The chain links TRBV10-1 to TRBJ2-3, with D perhaps matching TRBD2 (6 bases). This CDR3 has 16 residues. CDR1 is WNHNN, CDR2 SYGVQD, per germline (reference sequence). Trimming removed 5 bases from V and 0 bases from J, with 15 bases in between. CDR3 bases: TGCGCCAGCAGTCTACATAGCGGAGGGAGCACAGATACGCAGTATTTT. It yields the protein CASSLHSGGSTDTQYF.